Listed here are 10 T cell receptor beta chains from one sample, sequenced in a study of T-cell reconstitution after alpha-beta-depleted transplantation in children. This sample's TCRbeta library carried unique molecular identifier barcodes. TCRdb reprocessed the PCR reads via MiXCR and lists one record per CDR3 protein. The sample gives 500,000 to 750,000 distinct CDR3 sequences, under 15% of which show up once; approximately 2% is in the top ten. This material consisted of PBMCs, mostly from graft donor cells, taken 360 days after TCRalphabeta/CD19-depleted stem cell transplant. These receptors came from a male patient between 5 and 17 years old who had a stem cell transplant for acute myeloid leukemia, so the T cells may come from the graft donor.

In this sample, this clonotype turned up a few times. This chain links TRBV12-3 or TRBV12-4 with TRBJ2-3; the D gene could be TRBD1 or TRBD2 (5 bases each). This CDR3 has 16 amino acids. V lost 3 bases and J lost 0, with 13 bases in between. DNA of the CDR3: TGTGCCAGCAGTTTGAGGGGCGAATCTAGCACAGATACGCAGTATTTT. It encodes CASSLRGESSTDTQYF.

This clonotype appeared many times. The rearrangement joins TRBV4-3 to TRBJ2-7, with D perhaps matching TRBD1 (6 bases). Trimming stripped 4 bases from V and 0 bases from J, with 13 bases between. CDR1 and CDR2 from the germline V gene are LGHNA and YSLEER. The CDR3 is 15 residues long. CDR3 amino acids: CASSRSQGNSYEQYF. CDR3 DNA: TGCGCCAGCAGCCGCTCACAGGGCAACTCCTACGAGCAGTACTTC.

This clonotype was counted a few times. This chain joins TRBV11-2 and TRBJ2-6; 14 bases are a match to TRBD2. The V and J ends lost 5 bases and 3 bases, in that order; junction bases with no gene match: 6. This CDR3 is 18 amino acids long. Per germline, CDR1 SGHAT and CDR2 FQNNGV. The CDR3: CASSPGLAGGNGANVLTF. In DNA, the CDR3 is TGTGCCAGCAGCCCCGGACTAGCGGGAGGCAATGGGGCCAACGTCCTGACTTTC.

The genes are TRBV5-1 and TRBJ2-7; 8 bases are a match to TRBD2. Germline CDR1 and CDR2: SGHRS and YFSETQ. Trimming cost V 7 bases and J 5 bases; bases outside gene matches: 8. This CDR3 has 13 amino acids. CDR3 DNA sequence: TGCGCCAGCGGGATAGCGGGAATAGACGAGCAGTACTTC. Amino acids: CASGIAGIDEQYF.

In its sample, this clonotype was seen many times. This CDR3 reads CASSLGGSNQPQHF. The CDR3 nucleotides are TGTGCCAGCAGCCTTGGAGGGAGCAATCAGCCCCAGCATTTT. The gene calls are TRBV12-3 or TRBV12-4 and TRBJ1-5; no clear D. The CDR3 sequence is 14 residues long. Trimming pared 6 bases from V and 1 base from J, leaving 10 bases between.

The chain has TRBV20-1 and TRBJ2-5; TRBD1 matches at 8 bases. The CDR3 extends over 13 amino acids. The V segment lost 8 bases and the J segment 2 bases; nucleotides outside the gene matches: 7. Per the germline V gene, CDR1 is DFQATT and CDR2 is SNEGSKA (reference sequence). The CDR3 sequence: CSYYGQGQETQYF. The CDR3 nucleotides read TGCAGTTATTACGGACAGGGTCAAGAGACCCAGTACTTC.

J is TRBJ2-3 and V is TRBV10-3; maybe TRBD2 (6 bases). The germline V and J ends were trimmed by 8 bases and 6 bases, with 24 bases remaining between them. Germline V lookup: CDR1 ENHRY, CDR2 SYGVKD. The CDR3 length is 16 residues. The CDR3 sequence: CAIRLRLAGNVDTQYF. The CDR3 coding sequence is TGTGCCATCCGTTTGAGGCTCGCGGGAAATGTTGATACGCAGTATTTT.

This clonotype was seen many times. The chain couples TRBV7-6 to TRBJ2-5; D unclear. The CDR3 runs 12 residues. Trimming shortened V by 1 base and J by 4 bases, and 4 bases separated the two germline ends. Germline assignment: CDR1 SGHVS and CDR2 FNYEAQ. CDR3 region: CASSLGRETQYF. CDR3 bases: TGTGCCAGCAGCTTAGGGCGAGAGACCCAGTACTTC. The full variable domain, with the rest looked up from reference TRBV7-6 and TRBJ2-5, is GAGVSQSPRYKVTKRGQDVALRCDPISGHVSLYWYRQALGQGPEFLTYFNYEAQQDKSGLPNDRFSAERPEGSISTLTIQRTEQRDSAMYRCASSLGRETQYFGPGTRLLVL.

Relative to its sample, this clonotype is medium-sized. This chain links TRBV7-2 with TRBJ2-2; D is uncertain. From germline, CDR1 is SGHTA and CDR2 FQGNSA. CDR3 length: 17 amino acids. Trimming cost V 1 base and J 0 bases, with 12 bases left between them. In nucleotides, the CDR3 is TGTGCCAGCAGCTTAGGGTTGTGGTCCACGAACACCGGGGAGCTGTTTTTT. The encoded protein is CASSLGLWSTNTGELFF.

This clonotype was counted only a few times. The chain carries TRBV7-2 and TRBJ1-3; 7 bases line up with TRBD1. The V gene's germline CDR1 is SGHTA and CDR2 FQGNSA. The ends lost 0 bases at V and 11 bases at J; junction bases unmatched: 4. The CDR3 has 13 residues. The CDR3 DNA reads TGTGCCAGCAGCTTAGCCCTACAGGGGCCCATATATTTT. The encoded protein is CASSLALQGPIYF.